Listed here are 27 T cell receptor beta chains from one sample, sequenced in a study of T-cell reconstitution after alpha-beta-depleted transplantation in children. Unique molecular identifiers were used to barcode this TCRbeta library. TCRdb redid the calling of the PCR reads with MiXCR, one entry per CDR3 protein. The sample has approximately 91,000 distinct CDR3 sequences, roughly 8.3% seen once; the top ten hold approximately 7%. Source: PBMCs from the stem cell graft donor, taken from the stem cell graft. The receptors originated from a human donor who donated a stem cell graft to a child with congenital amegakaryocytic thrombocytopenia.

This clonotype was detected many times. This rearrangement joins TRBV4-2 to TRBJ2-3; D may correspond to TRBD1 or TRBD2 (5 bases each). The CDR3 contains 15 residues. V was trimmed by 4 bases and J by 0 bases, leaving 11 bases between them. Germline CDR1 is LGHNA and CDR2 is YNFKEQ. The CDR3 DNA is TGTGCCAGCAGCCGGGGGAGCGCTAGCACAGATACGCAGTATTTT. It yields the protein CASSRGSASTDTQYF.

This clonotype was observed many times. The chain is built from TRBV2 and TRBJ2-5; D gene unclear. This CDR3 region has 15 residues. CDR1 SNHLY and CDR2 FYNNEI come from the germline V gene. Deletions cut 0 bases from V and 6 bases from J, with 14 bases between. CDR3: CASSEARQPGKTQYF. CDR3 DNA sequence: TGTGCCAGCAGTGAAGCTCGGCAGCCCGGAAAGACCCAGTACTTC.

This clonotype has ten or more counts. The V and J genes are TRBV18 and TRBJ2-3, with D possibly being TRBD2 (6 bases). V dropped 3 bases and J dropped 5 bases, with 21 bases sitting between them. CDR1 is KGHSH, CDR2 LQKENI, per germline. The CDR3 runs 17 residues. CDR3 residues: CASSPPGRLELRDTQYF. Here the CDR3 DNA reads TGTGCCAGCTCACCCCCTGGGAGACTAGAGTTGAGAGATACGCAGTATTTT.

Points on this clonotype: Given a much more abundant clone one base away, this may be a read error. The chain uses TRBV5-1 and TRBJ2-5, with 7 bases aligning to TRBD1. This CDR3 comprises 14 residues. From germline, CDR1 is SGHRS and CDR2 YFSETQ. In DNA, the CDR3 is TGCGCCAGCAGCTGGGGCGACAGGGAAGAGACCCATTACTTC. Its protein product is CASSWGDREETHYF.

This clonotype has ten or more counts. This sequence joins TRBV9 and TRBJ2-4, with 8 positions matching TRBD2. Germline V gene sequence: CDR1 SGDLS, CDR2 YYNGEE. The length of the CDR3 is 20 residues. V dropped 4 bases and J dropped 0; count of bases not matched to a gene: 18. In DNA form, the CDR3 reads TGTGCCAGCAGCCCTCAGCCGGGGGGGCCTTCGAGGGGAGCCAAAAACATTCAGTACTTC. It codes for CASSPQPGGPSRGAKNIQYF.

This clonotype was recorded many times. The chain combines TRBV10-3 with TRBJ2-2, with 7 positions matching TRBD2. Trimming took 6 bases from V and 1 from J; bases not matched to a gene: 5. There are 15 residues in the CDR3. Germline CDR1 and CDR2: ENHRY and SYGVKD. CDR3 residues: CAISSGGKNTGELFF. CDR3 bases: TGTGCCATCAGCTCGGGGGGAAAGAACACCGGGGAGCTGTTTTTT.

In its sample, this clonotype was seen many times. The J gene is TRBJ1-1, the V gene TRBV29-1, with 7 positions matching TRBD1. The CDR3 is made up of 15 amino acids. Trimming took 6 bases from V and 1 from J; bases not matched to a gene: 11. CDR1 and CDR2 from the germline V gene are SQVTM and ANQGSEA. This chain's CDR3 is CSVSIQGRKNTEAFF. Here the CDR3 DNA reads TGCAGCGTCTCCATACAGGGGAGAAAGAACACTGAAGCTTTCTTT.

J is TRBJ2-2 and V is TRBV21-1; the table's D gene call, TRBD1, was not cross checked with the DNA. TRBV21-1 has pseudogene status. This CDR3 comprises 15 residues. The CDR3 DNA is TGTGCCAGGAGCCCCGGGCTTACTATCGCCGGGGAGCTGTTTTTT. Its translation: CARSPGLTIAGELFF.

This clonotype was seen many times. The rearrangement joins TRBV10-3 to TRBJ2-3, with D maybe TRBD2 (6 bases). Trimming took off 10 bases at V and 4 bases at J, with 18 bases between the two ends. Germline V gene sequence: CDR1 ENHRY, CDR2 SYGVKD. The CDR3 consists of 14 residues. The CDR3 nucleotides are TGTGCCAGTTCGACTAGAGATGGGGCAGATACGCAGTATTTT. This encodes CASSTRDGADTQYF.

This chain joins TRBV27 and TRBJ2-7; 7 bases match TRBD2. Germline trimming cut 6 bases from V and 5 bases from J; bases unmatched to any gene: 16. The germline V gene has CDR1 MNHEY and CDR2 SMNVEV (reference sequence). The CDR3 contains 16 residues. Written as DNA, the CDR3 is TGTGCCAGCAGCCTCCTGGATGCGGGAGTAGGCCACGAGCAGTACTTC. It specifies CASSLLDAGVGHEQYF.

This clonotype came up many times. V usage is TRBV6-1 and J usage is TRBJ2-3, with D perhaps assigned TRBD1 or TRBD2 (5 bases each). V gave up 8 bases and J gave up 0 bases, with 18 bases separating them. Germline loops: CDR1 MNHNS, CDR2 SASEGT. The CDR3 sequence is 16 residues long. The CDR3 loop is CASLRDGDPSTDTQYF. The CDR3 DNA reads as TGTGCCAGCCTACGTGACGGGGACCCTAGCACAGATACGCAGTATTTT.

This clonotype appeared many times. This sequence joins TRBV23-1 and TRBJ1-4; 9 nucleotides line up with TRBD1. TRBV23-1 is sorted into the ORF group, with uncertain function. The CDR3 runs to 17 residues. Germline trimming cut 3 bases from V and 5 bases from J; bases unmatched to any gene: 10. CDR3 in DNA: TGCGCCAGCAGTCACAAGCCGGGACAGGGAGGGAATGAAAAACTGTTTTTT. This encodes CASSHKPGQGGNEKLFF.

By share of the sample, this clonotype is medium-sized. V usage is TRBV6-5 and J usage is TRBJ2-2; the D gene could be TRBD1 or TRBD2 (5 bases each). The ends were cut back, 2 bases at V and 8 bases at J, with 12 bases in the middle. Germline V gives CDR1 MNHEY, CDR2 SVGAGI. The CDR3 has 14 amino acids. The CDR3, as DNA: TGTGCCAGCAGTTACACCGGGGACGTTGGGGAGCTGTTTTTT. Its protein product is CASSYTGDVGELFF.

This clonotype was seen repeatedly, ten times or more. The CDR3 DNA follows: TGCGCCAGCAGCTTGGATTTAGCGGGAAAAGATGAGCAGTTCTTC. As protein: CASSLDLAGKDEQFF. This chain joins TRBV5-1 and TRBJ2-1, with 8 bases identical to TRBD2. The CDR3 is 15 residues long. Losses at the gene ends were 0 bases for V and 8 bases for J; bases not matched to a gene: 7. Germline V CDR1 and CDR2: SGHRS, YFSETQ.

This clonotype was seen many times. V usage is TRBV6-1 and J usage is TRBJ1-2, with TRBD1 as a possible D gene (5 bases). Germline V CDR1 and CDR2: MNHNS, SASEGT. Trimming took 8 bases from V and 1 from J, leaving 14 bases between them. CDR3 length: 14 amino acids. The CDR3 DNA reads TGTGCCAGCGGGGCCTTCGGAGTTAACTATGGCTACACCTTC. Encoded protein: CASGAFGVNYGYTF.

This clonotype was seen at least ten times. The chain joins TRBV20-1 to TRBJ1-6; D gene uncertain. The germline V and J ends were trimmed by 5 bases and 5 bases, with 16 bases remaining between them. The germline gives CDR1 DFQATT, CDR2 SNEGSKA (reference sequence). The CDR3 totals 15 residues. This CDR3 reads CSAPEGGMDNSPLHF. DNA of the CDR3: TGCAGTGCTCCGGAGGGCGGGATGGATAATTCACCCCTCCACTTT.

The chain employs TRBV5-5 and TRBJ2-3, with 10 bases fitting TRBD2. Per germline, CDR1 SGHKS and CDR2 YYEKEE (reference sequence). J gave up 3 bases and V 0 bases, and 4 bases lay outside the gene matches. This CDR3 is 16 amino acids long. CDR3 region: CASSLVVAGGTDTQYF. CDR3 bases: TGTGCCAGCAGCTTGGTGGTAGCGGGAGGTACAGATACGCAGTATTTT.

This clonotype has at least ten counts. The V call is TRBV5-6, the J call TRBJ2-3; TRBD1 matches 7 bases. Germline assignment: CDR1 SGHDT and CDR2 YYEEEE. This CDR3 has 13 residues. Unmatched junction bases numbered 1, after V lost 3 bases and J lost 3 bases. The chain's CDR3 is CASSWDRTDTQYF. DNA for the CDR3: TGTGCCAGCAGCTGGGACAGAACAGATACGCAGTATTTT. Variable domain in full (rest from reference TRBV5-6 and TRBJ2-3): DAGVTQSPTHLIKTRGQQVTLRCSPKSGHDTVSWYQQALGQGPQFIFQYYEEEERQRGNFPDRFSGHQFPNYSSELNVNALLLGDSALYLCASSWDRTDTQYFGPGTRLTVL.

This rearrangement joins TRBV5-1 to TRBJ2-3; no clear D. The CDR3 has 16 amino acids. Germline V gene sequence: CDR1 SGHRS, CDR2 YFSETQ. V lost 0 bases and J 2 bases, leaving 13 bases between the germline ends. CDR3 DNA sequence: TGCGCCAGCAGCTTGGGACCTATTCCTTTCACAGATACGCAGTATTTT. This encodes CASSLGPIPFTDTQYF.

This clonotype was counted only a few times. The rearrangement links TRBV4-1 to TRBJ2-5; 14 bases agree with TRBD2. CDR1 and CDR2 (germline): MGHRA, YSYEKL. The CDR3 runs to 19 residues. V lost 4 bases to trimming and J lost 0 bases; unmatched junction nucleotides: 10. Written as DNA, the CDR3 is TGCGCCAGCAGCCGCATCCCGGGACTAGCGGGAGAAGACCAAGAGACCCAGTACTTC. Translation: CASSRIPGLAGEDQETQYF.

Ten or more counts support this clonotype. V gene TRBV20-1 combines with J gene TRBJ1-2; D uncertain. Trimming cost V 3 bases and J 0 bases, with 5 bases left between them. The CDR3 contains 12 residues. Germline V lookup: CDR1 DFQATT, CDR2 SNEGSKA (reference sequence). This CDR3 is CSASGSNYGYTF. The DNA of the CDR3 is TGCAGTGCTAGCGGATCTAACTATGGCTACACCTTC.

This clonotype was observed many times. The V call is TRBV28, the J call TRBJ1-2; D not certain. V was cut by 3 bases and J by 2 bases, with 10 bases left in between. CDR3 length: 14 residues. Germline V CDR1 and CDR2: MDHEN, SYDVKM. The CDR3 nucleotides read TGTGCCAGCAGTTTGCACATTCCGAACTATGGCTACACCTTC. Its protein is CASSLHIPNYGYTF.

This clonotype showed up many times. The chain links TRBV20-1 to TRBJ2-7, with a possible D match to TRBD2 (5 bases). The germline V and J ends were trimmed by 3 bases and 3 bases, with 9 bases remaining between them. The CDR3 contains 12 residues. The germline gives CDR1 DFQATT, CDR2 SNEGSKA (reference sequence). CDR3 amino acids: CSARGGGYEQYF. The CDR3 DNA reads as TGCAGTGCTAGGGGCGGAGGCTACGAGCAGTACTTC.

V usage is TRBV12-3 or TRBV12-4 and J usage is TRBJ2-5; weak D call: TRBD2 (6 bases). V was pared by 3 bases and J by 5 bases, with 16 bases between. The CDR3 spans 15 residues. CDR3 nucleotides: TGTGCCAGCAGTTTGTATGCGGGACTTCGGGAGACCCAGTACTTC. Translation gives CASSLYAGLRETQYF.

This clonotype has a count of ten or more. The chain links TRBV5-1 to TRBJ2-2; no firm D call. The CDR3 is 14 amino acids. Trimming took off 1 base at V and 1 base at J, with 5 bases between the two ends. The germline V gene encodes CDR1 SGHRS and CDR2 YFSETQ. The CDR3 spells CASSLRQNTGELFF. The CDR3, as DNA: TGCGCCAGCAGCTTGAGACAGAACACCGGGGAGCTGTTTTTT.

The sample holds many counts of this clonotype. This chain links TRBV7-9 with TRBJ1-2, with a tentative D call TRBD1 (5 bases). V was clipped by 3 bases and J by 8 bases, with 22 bases between them. The CDR3 has 16 residues. The V gene's germline CDR1 is SEHNR and CDR2 FQNEAQ (reference sequence). CDR3 residues: CASSFRDSGVKGGYTF. The CDR3 DNA reads TGTGCCAGCAGCTTTAGGGACTCGGGGGTTAAAGGCGGCTACACCTTC. Combining the CDR3 with reference TRBV7-9 and TRBJ1-2 gives the whole variable domain DTGVSQNPRHKITKRGQNVTFRCDPISEHNRLYWYRQTLGQGPEFLTYFQNEAQLEKSRLLSDRFSAERPKGSFSTLEIQRTEQGDSAMYLCASSFRDSGVKGGYTFGSGTRLTVV.

This clonotype occurred many times. The chain carries TRBV29-1 and TRBJ2-3; 7 bases are a match to TRBD2. The CDR3 contains 15 residues. Germline values: CDR1 SQVTM, CDR2 ANQGSEA. V was clipped by 1 base and J by 4 bases; unmatched bases: 8. CDR3 region: CSVEVRKRGPDTQYF. The DNA of the CDR3 is TGCAGCGTTGAAGTGCGGAAGCGGGGCCCAGATACGCAGTATTTT.